This T cell receptor beta chain comes out of a study of PD-L1 blockade in urothelial cancer. Study context: Investigators checked blood 3 weeks (second dose) and 6 weeks after treatment start. The study, taken as a whole, reports: Pretreatment peripheral blood TCR clonality that fell below the median predicted better survival among the patients studied.

Germline CDR1 is LGHNA and CDR2 is YSLEER. Trimming removed 1 base at V and 1 base at J, with 16 bases between. The CDR3 covers 17 residues. A remark on this clone: Its antigen remains unidentified.

Specified time point: pretreatment peripheral blood. Each patient gave between 1 and 8 samples of peripheral blood mononuclear cells, which were collected pretreatment and during treatment. The method was immunoSEQ multiplex PCR; TCRdb's version includes in-frame clones alone and lacks a portion of them. The top ten hold approximately 4.3% of the sample, which has approximately 52,000 clones, roughly four fifths seen once. The clonotype comes from a man between 65 and 85 years old with urothelial cancer. The chain is built from TRBV4-3 and TRBJ2-5; weak D call: TRBD1 (5 bases). Sequenced material: PBMCs, taken around atezolizumab (anti-PD-L1) treatment. CDR3 residues: CASSQGWGRGLQETQYF. The DNA for the CDR3 is TGCGCCAGCAGCCAAGGATGGGGAAGGGGTCTCCAAGAGACCCAGTACTTC.